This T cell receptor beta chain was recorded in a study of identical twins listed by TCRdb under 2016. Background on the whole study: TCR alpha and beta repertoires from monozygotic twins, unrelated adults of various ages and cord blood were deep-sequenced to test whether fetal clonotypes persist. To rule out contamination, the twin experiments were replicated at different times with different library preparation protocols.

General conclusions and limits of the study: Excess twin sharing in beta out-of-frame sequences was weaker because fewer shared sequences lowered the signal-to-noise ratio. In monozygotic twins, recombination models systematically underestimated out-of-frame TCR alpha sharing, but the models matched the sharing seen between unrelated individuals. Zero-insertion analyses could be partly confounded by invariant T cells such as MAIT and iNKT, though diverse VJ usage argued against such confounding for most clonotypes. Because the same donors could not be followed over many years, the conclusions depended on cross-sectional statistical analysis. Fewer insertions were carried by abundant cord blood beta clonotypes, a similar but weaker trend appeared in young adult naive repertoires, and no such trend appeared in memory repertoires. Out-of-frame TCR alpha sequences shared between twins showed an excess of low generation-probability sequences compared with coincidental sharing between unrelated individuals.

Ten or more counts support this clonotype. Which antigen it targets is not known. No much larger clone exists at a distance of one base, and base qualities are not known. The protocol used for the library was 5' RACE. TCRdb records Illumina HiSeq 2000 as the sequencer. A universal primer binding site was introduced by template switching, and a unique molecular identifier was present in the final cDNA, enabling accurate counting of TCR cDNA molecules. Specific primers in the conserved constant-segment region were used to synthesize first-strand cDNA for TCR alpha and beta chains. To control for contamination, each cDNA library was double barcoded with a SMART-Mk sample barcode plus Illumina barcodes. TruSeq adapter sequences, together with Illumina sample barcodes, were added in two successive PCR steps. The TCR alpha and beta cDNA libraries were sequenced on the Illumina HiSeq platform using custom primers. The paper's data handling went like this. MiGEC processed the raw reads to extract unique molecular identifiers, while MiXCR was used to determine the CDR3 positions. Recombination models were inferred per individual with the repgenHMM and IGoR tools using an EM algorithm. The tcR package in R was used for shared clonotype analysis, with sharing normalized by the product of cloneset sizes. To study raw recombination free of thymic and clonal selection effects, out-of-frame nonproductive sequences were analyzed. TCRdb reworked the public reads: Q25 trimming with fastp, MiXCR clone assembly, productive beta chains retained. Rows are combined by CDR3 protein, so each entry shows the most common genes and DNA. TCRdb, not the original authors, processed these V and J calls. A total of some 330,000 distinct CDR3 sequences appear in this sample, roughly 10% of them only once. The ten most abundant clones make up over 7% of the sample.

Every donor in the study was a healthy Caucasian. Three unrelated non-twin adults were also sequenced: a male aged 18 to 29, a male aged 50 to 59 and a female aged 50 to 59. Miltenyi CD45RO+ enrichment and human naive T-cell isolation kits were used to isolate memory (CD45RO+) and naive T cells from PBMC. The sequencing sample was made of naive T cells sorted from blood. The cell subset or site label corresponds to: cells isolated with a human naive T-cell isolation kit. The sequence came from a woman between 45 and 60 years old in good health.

This receptor carries the CDR3 CASRLAGSNEKLFF. The nucleotide sequence is TGTGCCAGCAGGCTGGCGGGGTCTAATGAAAAACTGTTTTTT. This chain is built from TRBV12-3 or TRBV12-4 and TRBJ1-4; the D gene cannot be named for sure. Deletion took 6 bases off V and 3 bases off J, with a span of 11 bases between the germline ends. Including cysteine and phenylalanine, the CDR3 has 14 amino acids. Only the CDR3 portion is preserved as DNA: 42 bases, with reading frame beginning at the first base.